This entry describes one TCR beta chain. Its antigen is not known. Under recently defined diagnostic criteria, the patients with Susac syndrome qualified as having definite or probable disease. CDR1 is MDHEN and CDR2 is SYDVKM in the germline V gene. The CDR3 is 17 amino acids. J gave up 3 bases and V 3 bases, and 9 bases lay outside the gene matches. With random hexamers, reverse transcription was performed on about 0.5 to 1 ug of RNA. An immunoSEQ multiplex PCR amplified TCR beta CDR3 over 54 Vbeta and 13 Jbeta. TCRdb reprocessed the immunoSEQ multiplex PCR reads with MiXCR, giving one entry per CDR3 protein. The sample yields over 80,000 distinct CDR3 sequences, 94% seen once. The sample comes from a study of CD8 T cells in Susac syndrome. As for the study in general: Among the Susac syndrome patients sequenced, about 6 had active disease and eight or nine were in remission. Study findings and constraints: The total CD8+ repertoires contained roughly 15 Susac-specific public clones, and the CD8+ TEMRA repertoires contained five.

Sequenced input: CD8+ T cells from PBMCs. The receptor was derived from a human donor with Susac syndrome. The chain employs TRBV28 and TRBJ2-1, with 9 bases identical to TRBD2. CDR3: CASSLPLAGEFYNEQFF. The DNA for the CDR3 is TGTGCCAGCAGTTTGCCGTTAGCGGGAGAATTCTACAATGAGCAGTTCTTC.